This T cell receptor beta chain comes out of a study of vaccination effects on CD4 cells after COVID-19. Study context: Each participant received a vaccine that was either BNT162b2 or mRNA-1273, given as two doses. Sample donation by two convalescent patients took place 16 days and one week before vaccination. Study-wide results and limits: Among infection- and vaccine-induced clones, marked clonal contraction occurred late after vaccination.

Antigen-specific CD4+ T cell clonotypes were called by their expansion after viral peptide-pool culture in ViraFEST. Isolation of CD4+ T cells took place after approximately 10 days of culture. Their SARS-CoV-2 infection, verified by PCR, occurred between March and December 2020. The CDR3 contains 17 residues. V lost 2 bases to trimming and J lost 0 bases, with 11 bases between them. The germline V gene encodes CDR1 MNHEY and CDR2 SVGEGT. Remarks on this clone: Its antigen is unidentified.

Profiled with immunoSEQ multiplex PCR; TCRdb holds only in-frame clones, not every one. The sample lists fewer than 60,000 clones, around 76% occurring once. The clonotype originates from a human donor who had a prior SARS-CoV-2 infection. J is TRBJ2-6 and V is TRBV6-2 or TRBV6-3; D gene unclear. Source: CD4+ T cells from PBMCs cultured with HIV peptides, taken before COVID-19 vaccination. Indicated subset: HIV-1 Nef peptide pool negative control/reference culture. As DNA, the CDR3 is TGTGCCAGCAGTTACCCCGACGGAAGCTCTGGGGCCAACGTCCTGACTTTC. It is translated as CASSYPDGSSGANVLTF.